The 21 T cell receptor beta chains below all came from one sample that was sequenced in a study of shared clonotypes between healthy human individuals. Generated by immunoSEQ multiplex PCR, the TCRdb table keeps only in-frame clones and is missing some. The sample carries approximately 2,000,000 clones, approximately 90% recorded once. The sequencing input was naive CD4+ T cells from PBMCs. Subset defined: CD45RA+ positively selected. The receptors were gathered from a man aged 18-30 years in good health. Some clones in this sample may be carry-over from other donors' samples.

This CDR3 is CASSPGSGSPNYYGYTF. In DNA, the CDR3 is TGTGCCAGCAGCCCCGGGTCTGGAAGCCCGAACTACTATGGCTACACCTTC. The chain uses TRBV7-6 and TRBJ1-2; D unresolved. Trimming removed 5 bases at V and 3 bases at J, with 22 bases between. In germline, CDR1 is SGHVS, CDR2 FNYEAQ. CDR3 length equals 17 residues. Full variable domain (rest looked up from reference TRBV7-6 and TRBJ1-2): GAGVSQSPRYKVTKRGQDVALRCDPISGHVSLYWYRQALGQGPEFLTYFNYEAQQDKSGLPNDRFSAERPEGSISTLTIQRTEQRDSAMYRCASSPGSGSPNYYGYTFGSGTRLTVV.

CDR3 sequence (DNA): TGCGCCAGCAGCTTGATTGCTAGCAGTCCCAAGGGCAATGAGCAGTTCTTC. Translating gives CASSLIASSPKGNEQFF. The chain joins TRBV5-1 to TRBJ2-1, with D maybe TRBD2 (5 bases). The CDR3 loop spans 17 amino acids. Germline V CDR1 and CDR2: SGHRS, YFSETQ. Trimming pared 1 base from V and 6 bases from J, leaving 20 bases between. Full variable domain (outside the CDR3, taken from reference TRBV5-1 and TRBJ2-1): KAGVTQTPRYLIKTRGQQVTLSCSPISGHRSVSWYQQTPGQGLQFLFEYFSETQRNKGNFPGRFSGRQFSNSRSEMNVSTLELGDSALYLCASSLIASSPKGNEQFFGPGTRLTVL.

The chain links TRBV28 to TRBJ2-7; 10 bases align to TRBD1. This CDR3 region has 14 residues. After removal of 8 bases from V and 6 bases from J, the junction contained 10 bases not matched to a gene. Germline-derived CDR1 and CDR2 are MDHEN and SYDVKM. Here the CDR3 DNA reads TGTGCCAGCCGCTCCGGGACAGGGGCGGGCGAGCAGTACTTC. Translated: CASRSGTGAGEQYF.

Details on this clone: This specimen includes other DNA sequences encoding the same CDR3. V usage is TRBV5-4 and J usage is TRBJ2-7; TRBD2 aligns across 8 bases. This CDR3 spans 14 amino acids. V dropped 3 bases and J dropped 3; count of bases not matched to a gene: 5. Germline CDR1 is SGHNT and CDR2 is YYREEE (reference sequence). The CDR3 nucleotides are TGTGCCAGCAGCTCGACCGGGACTAGCTACGAGCAGTACTTC. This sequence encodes CASSSTGTSYEQYF.

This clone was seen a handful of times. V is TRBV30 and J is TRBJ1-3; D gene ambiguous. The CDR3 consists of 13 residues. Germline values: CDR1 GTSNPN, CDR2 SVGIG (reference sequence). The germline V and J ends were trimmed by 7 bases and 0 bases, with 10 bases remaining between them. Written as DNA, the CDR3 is TGTGCCTTCGGACTCCCCTCTGGAAACACCATATATTTT. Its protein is CAFGLPSGNTIYF. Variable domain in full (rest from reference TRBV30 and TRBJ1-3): SQTIHQWPATLVQPVGSPLSLECTVEGTSNPNLYWYRQAAGRGLQLLFYSVGIGQISSEVPQNLSASRPQDRQFILSSKKLLLSDSGFYLCAFGLPSGNTIYFGEGSWLTVV.

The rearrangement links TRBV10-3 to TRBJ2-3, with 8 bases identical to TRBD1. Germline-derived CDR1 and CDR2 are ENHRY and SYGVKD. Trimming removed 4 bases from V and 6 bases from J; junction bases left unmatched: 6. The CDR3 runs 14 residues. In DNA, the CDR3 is TGTGCCATCAGTGCGGACAGGGCGAGCGATACGCAGTATTTT. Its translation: CAISADRASDTQYF.

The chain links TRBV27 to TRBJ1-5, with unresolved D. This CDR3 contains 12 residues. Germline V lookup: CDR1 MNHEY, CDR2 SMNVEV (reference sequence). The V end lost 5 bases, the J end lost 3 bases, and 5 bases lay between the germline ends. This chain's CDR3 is CASSPYNQPQHF. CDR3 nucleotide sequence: TGTGCCAGCAGTCCTTACAATCAGCCCCAGCATTTT.

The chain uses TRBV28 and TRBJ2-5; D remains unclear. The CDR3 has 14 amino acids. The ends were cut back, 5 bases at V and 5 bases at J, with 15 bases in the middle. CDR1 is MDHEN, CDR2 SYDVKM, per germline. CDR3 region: CASSETSSAETQYF. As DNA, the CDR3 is TGTGCCAGCAGTGAGACTTCTTCCGCGGAGACCCAGTACTTC. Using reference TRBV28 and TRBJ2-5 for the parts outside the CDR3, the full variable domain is DVKVTQSSRYLVKRTGEKVFLECVQDMDHENMFWYRQDPGLGLRLIYFSYDVKMKEKGDIPEGYSVSREKKERFSLILESASTNQTSMYLCASSETSSAETQYFGPGTRLLVL.

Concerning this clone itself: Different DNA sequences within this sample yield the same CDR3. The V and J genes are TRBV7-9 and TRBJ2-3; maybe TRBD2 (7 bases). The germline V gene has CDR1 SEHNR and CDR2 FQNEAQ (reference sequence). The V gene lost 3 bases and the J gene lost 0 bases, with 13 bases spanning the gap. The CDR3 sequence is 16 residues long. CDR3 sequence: CASSLIAGASTDTQYF. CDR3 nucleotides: TGTGCCAGCAGCTTGATCGCGGGGGCAAGCACAGATACGCAGTATTTT.

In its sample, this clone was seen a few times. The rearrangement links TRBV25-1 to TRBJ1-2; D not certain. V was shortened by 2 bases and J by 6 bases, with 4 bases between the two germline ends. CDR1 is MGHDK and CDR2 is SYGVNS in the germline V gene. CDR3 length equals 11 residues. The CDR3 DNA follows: TGTGCCAGCAGTGAAAATCATGGCTACACCTTC. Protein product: CASSENHGYTF.

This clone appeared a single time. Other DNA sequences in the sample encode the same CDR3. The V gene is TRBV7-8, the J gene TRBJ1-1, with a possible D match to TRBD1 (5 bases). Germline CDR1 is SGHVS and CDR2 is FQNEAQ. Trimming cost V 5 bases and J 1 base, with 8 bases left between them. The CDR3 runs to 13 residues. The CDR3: CASSRGPNTEAFF. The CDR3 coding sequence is TGTGCCAGCAGCCGGGGCCCGAACACTGAAGCTTTCTTT.

CDR3 bases: TGTGCCAGCAGCCCCGGGGCCCACACAGATACGCAGTATTTT. Its translation: CASSPGAHTDTQYF. This chain uses TRBV5-5 with TRBJ2-3; the D gene could be TRBD1 or TRBD2 (5 bases each). The germline V gene has CDR1 SGHKS and CDR2 YYEKEE (reference sequence). This CDR3 is built from 14 residues. V gave up 4 bases and J gave up 2 bases, with 11 bases separating them.

CDR3 bases: TGTGCCAGCAGTGACGCCAGCGGGAGCTCACCCAATGAGCAGTTCTTC. This sequence encodes CASSDASGSSPNEQFF. The V gene is TRBV6-1, the J gene TRBJ2-1; the match to TRBD2 covers 8 bases. V gave up 3 bases and J gave up 6 bases; unmatched junction bases: 10. CDR3 length equals 16 residues. Germline values: CDR1 MNHNS, CDR2 SASEGT.

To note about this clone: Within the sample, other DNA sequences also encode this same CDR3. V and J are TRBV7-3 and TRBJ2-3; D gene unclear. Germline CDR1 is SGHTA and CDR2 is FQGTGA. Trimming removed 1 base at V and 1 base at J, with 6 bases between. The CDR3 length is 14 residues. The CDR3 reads CASSLRAGTDTQYF. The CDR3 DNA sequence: TGTGCCAGCAGCTTAAGAGCAGGCACAGATACGCAGTATTTT.

As DNA, the CDR3 is TGTGCCAGCAGCTCAGGGTATAGTCAGCCCCAGCATTTT. Residues: CASSSGYSQPQHF. The V gene is TRBV7-6, the J gene TRBJ1-5; a possible D gene is TRBD1 (5 bases). This CDR3 is built from 13 residues. V dropped 4 bases and J dropped 6 bases, with 10 bases sitting between them. Per germline, CDR1 SGHVS and CDR2 FNYEAQ.

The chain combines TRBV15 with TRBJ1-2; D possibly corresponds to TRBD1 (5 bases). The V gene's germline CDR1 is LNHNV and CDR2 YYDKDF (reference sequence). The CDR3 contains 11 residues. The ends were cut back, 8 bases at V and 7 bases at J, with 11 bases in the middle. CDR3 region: CATGGTSGYTF. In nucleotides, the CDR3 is TGTGCCACCGGGGGGACGAGTGGCTACACCTTC. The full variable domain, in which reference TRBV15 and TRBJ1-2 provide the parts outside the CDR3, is DAMVIQNPRYQVTQFGKPVTLSCSQTLNHNVMYWYQQKSSQAPKLLFHYYDKDFNNEADTPDNFQSRRPNTSFCFLDIRSPGLGDTAMYLCATGGTSGYTFGSGTRLTVV.

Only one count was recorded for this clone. This chain's CDR3 is CASSLGTTAGGRYKETQYF. The CDR3 DNA reads as TGTGCCAGCAGCTTAGGAACGACAGCGGGAGGGAGATATAAAGAGACCCAGTACTTC. The genes are TRBV7-9 and TRBJ2-5; 10 nucleotides agree with TRBD2. V trimming: 1 base; J trimming: 3 bases; junction bases outside the gene matches: 14. Germline lookup yields CDR1 SEHNR and CDR2 FQNEAQ (reference sequence). CDR3 length equals 19 residues.

CDR3 DNA sequence: TGTGCCAGCACCCCTACCGGAGAAGGGTATGGCTACACCTTC. Protein product: CASTPTGEGYGYTF. The chain couples TRBV9 to TRBJ1-2; D is unclear. Per germline, CDR1 SGDLS and CDR2 YYNGEE. CDR3 length equals 14 residues. The V gene lost 6 bases and the J gene lost 5 bases, with 17 bases spanning the gap.

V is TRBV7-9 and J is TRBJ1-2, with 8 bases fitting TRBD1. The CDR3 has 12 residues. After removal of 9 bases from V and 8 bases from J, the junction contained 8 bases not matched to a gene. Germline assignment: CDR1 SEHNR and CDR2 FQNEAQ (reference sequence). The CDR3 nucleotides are TGTGCCAGTCCGGCAGGGGGCAGGGGCTACACCTTC. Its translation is CASPAGGRGYTF.

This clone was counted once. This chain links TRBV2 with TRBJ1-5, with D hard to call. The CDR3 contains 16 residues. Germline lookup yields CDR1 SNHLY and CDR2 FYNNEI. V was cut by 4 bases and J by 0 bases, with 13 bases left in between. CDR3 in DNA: TGTGCCAGCAGTGGCCCCCGGGGTTATAGCAATCAGCCCCAGCATTTT. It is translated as CASSGPRGYSNQPQHF.

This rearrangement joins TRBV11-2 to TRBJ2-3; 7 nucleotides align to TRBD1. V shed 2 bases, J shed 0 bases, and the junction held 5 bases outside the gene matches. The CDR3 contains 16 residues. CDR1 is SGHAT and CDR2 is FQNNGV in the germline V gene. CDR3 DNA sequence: TGTGCCAGCAGCTTACCCCCGGGACAGAGCACAGATACGCAGTATTTT. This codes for CASSLPPGQSTDTQYF.